The rows below give T cell receptor beta chains drawn from one sample of a study of cytomegalovirus exposure and HLA in healthy donors. Libraries were prepared by immunoSEQ multiplex PCR; TCRdb keeps only in-frame clonotypes and omits some of them. The sample shows 100,000 to 150,000 clones, roughly 80% of them seen only once. Sequences were obtained from PBMCs. The receptors derive from a man aged 55 to 70 in good health and CMV-seropositive. The CDR3 runs from the conserved cysteine through the conserved F or W. The order of the fields is J gene, V gene, CDR3 protein.

TRBJ2-1 TRBV6-6 CASSPTPGYERFF
TRBJ1-3 TRBV7-3 CASPGVGNTIYF
TRBJ2-7 TRBV6-5 CASSYREAPYEQYF
TRBJ1-1 TRBV5-1 CASSDQGVDTEAFF
TRBJ1-1 TRBV16 CASSQDRTGVAEAFF
TRBJ2-2 TRBV9 CASSVGGTGSASGELFF
TRBJ2-3 TRBV10-1 CASSELSGASTDTQYF
TRBJ2-3 TRBV7-9 CASSPPGQGSTDTQYF
TRBJ1-5 TRBV5-6 CASSLVGGDQPQHF
TRBJ1-2 TRBV19 CASSPTKIYGYTF
TRBJ2-2 TRBV7-9 CASSLSLEVRGTGELFF
TRBJ1-4 TRBV7-9 CASSRATGPKRFF
TRBJ2-1 TRBV5-1 CASSKLASGVGSSYNEQFF
TRBJ2-5 TRBV5-4 CASSLGGGARGETQYF
TRBJ2-7 TRBV15 CATSRSGQGDEQYF
TRBJ2-7 TRBV10-3 CAISKGQSSYEQYF
TRBJ2-2 TRBV30 CAWSVLASFGNTGELFF
TRBJ1-1 TRBV5-1 CASSPGRTGVGTEAFF
TRBJ2-3 TRBV11-2 CASSSGTSGRTDTQYF
TRBJ1-6 TRBV7-9 CASSKQTGQSSPLHF
TRBJ2-3 TRBV11-2 CASSPSRTDTQYF
TRBJ1-6 TRBV5-4 CASSPGATGVNSPLHF
TRBJ1-5 TRBV28 CASAGQVDQPQHF
TRBJ2-7 TRBV7-3 CASSPSGIPGEQYF
TRBJ1-1 TRBV5-4 CASSAGEGVMNTEAFF
TRBJ1-1 TRBV11-2 CASSHGTGFWNTEAFF
TRBJ1-5 TRBV18 CASSPGGDQPQHF
TRBJ1-4 TRBV5-6 CASRRQSNEKLFF
TRBJ1-2 TRBV4-2 CASSPNQGQGGAYGYTF
TRBJ1-2 TRBV6-1 CASSGTANYGYTF
TRBJ2-7 TRBV19 CASSISPGNEQYF
TRBJ1-2 TRBV28 CASSSPGQGAPNYGYTF
TRBJ2-2 TRBV6-6 CASSSVLNTGELFF
TRBJ1-6 TRBV27 CASSSGQGVYSPLHF
TRBJ2-7 TRBV29-1 CSVERDSYEQYF
TRBJ1-5 TRBV2 CASKKGGNQPQHF
TRBJ2-5 TRBV14 CASSQDQGAPQYF
TRBJ1-1 TRBV7-3 CASSPGQGGTEAFF
TRBJ2-1 TRBV5-1 CASRGTSGSGNEQFF
TRBJ2-7 TRBV5-4 CASSWGSGGALEQYF
TRBJ2-1 TRBV7-6 CASSVPTGKELAVTYNEQFF
TRBJ2-7 TRBV5-1 CASSWRQGPYEQYF
TRBJ1-6 TRBV7-9 CASSLGYGTANSPLHF
TRBJ1-6 TRBV2 CASSDPGSSYNSPLHF
TRBJ2-5 TRBV9 CASSPPTVAGVRETQYF